Reported below is one TCR beta chain. The entry originates in a study of blood T cell repertoires in COVID-19. For the study at large: COVID-19 samples from acute and convalescent phases originated in the United States, Italy and Spain. The analysed material was cDNA or gDNA that came from T cells, B-cell-depleted T cells, or PBMCs.

Authors' analysis steps: Estimation of nucleated cell counts relied on the amplification of reference gene primers. The protocol was immunoSEQ multiplex PCR, while the TCRdb copy is restricted to in-frame clones and leaves out a portion. Clone size and the V and J calls come from that table; the DNA yielded D and trimming. The table lists 120,000 to 150,000 clones, 85% to 90% of them singletons. The sequenced sample consisted of peripheral blood. This TCR came from a man aged 45-65 years who had recovered from COVID-19.

As DNA, the CDR3 is TGTGCCAGCAGCTCTACTAATGGAAACACCATATATTTT. Translation gives CASSSTNGNTIYF. The chain couples TRBV7-2 to TRBJ1-3; D is ambiguous. Trimming took 4 bases from V and 3 from J, leaving 7 bases between them. This CDR3 comprises 13 residues. CDR1 is SGHTA, CDR2 FQGNSA, per germline.